The entry that follows covers one T cell receptor (beta chain) sequence. This clonotype was picked up many times. It has no known antigen specificity. Base qualities are not at hand, and no much larger clone is one base apart. The library came from PCR. TCRdb names Illumina HiSeq 2500 as the instrument used. Molecular barcoding was employed in the preparation of TCR libraries, with unique molecular identifiers being used to normalize TCRbeta repertoire quantification. TCRdb trimmed the raw reads at Q25, called clones with MiXCR and kept productive beta chains. Rows with a matching CDR3 protein are joined into one entry that keeps the most common DNA and genes. The sample table shows fewer than 120,000 distinct CDR3 sequences, and about a tenth are seen once. Of the sample, over 8% is held by the ten largest clones. This entry comes from a study of T-cell reconstitution after alpha-beta-depleted transplantation in children (dated by TCRdb to the mid-2010s). General notes on the study: T-cell immune reconstitution after TCRalphabeta/CD19-depleted allogeneic hematopoietic cell transplantation in children was quantitatively tracked in the study by means of TCR repertoire profiling.

V is clipped by 3 bases and J by 0 bases, and the sequence between their germline boundaries is 8 bases long. The CDR3 holds 15 amino acids from the cysteine to the phenylalanine. Only the CDR3 DNA is retained, 45 bases long and in frame from the first base. The germline V gene yields MNHEY for CDR1 and SVGAGI for CDR2. The specimen was PBMCs from the stem cell graft donor, collected from the stem cell graft. The sequence came from a human donor who donated a stem cell graft to a child with acute lymphoblastic leukemia. The receptor chain draws on TRBV6-5 and TRBJ2-2; no confident D gene assignment can be made. The DNA sequence is as follows: TGTGCCAGCAGTTATCAGGTCGCGAACACCGGGGAGCTGTTTTTT. The translation is CASSYQVANTGELFF.